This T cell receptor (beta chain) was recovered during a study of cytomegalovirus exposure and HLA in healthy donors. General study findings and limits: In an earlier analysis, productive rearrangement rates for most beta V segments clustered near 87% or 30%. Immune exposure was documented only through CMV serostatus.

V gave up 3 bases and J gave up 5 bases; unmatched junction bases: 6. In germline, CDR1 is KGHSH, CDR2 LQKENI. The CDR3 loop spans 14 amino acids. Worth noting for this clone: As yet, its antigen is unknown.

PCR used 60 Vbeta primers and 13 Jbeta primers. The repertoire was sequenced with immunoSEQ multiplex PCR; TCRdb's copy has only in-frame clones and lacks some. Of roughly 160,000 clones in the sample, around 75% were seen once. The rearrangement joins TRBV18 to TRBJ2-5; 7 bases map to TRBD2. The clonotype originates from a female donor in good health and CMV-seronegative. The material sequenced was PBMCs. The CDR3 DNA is TGTGCCAGCTCACCCGGACTAGTAGGGGAGACCCAGTACTTC. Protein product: CASSPGLVGETQYF.